This TCR beta chain comes out of a study of vaccination effects on CD4 cells after COVID-19. This table comes from immunoSEQ multiplex PCR, and its TCRdb copy is limited to in-frame clones, with some not included. Seen here are roughly 41,000 clones, about 66% observed once, and the top ten hold under 15%. J gave up 6 bases and V 4 bases, and 11 bases lay outside the gene matches. Germline V gene data show CDR1 as SGHVS and CDR2 as FNYEAQ. The CDR3 has 15 amino acids. In the case of this clone: Its specificity is not known.

Study observations and caveats: From healthy vaccinees, only 1 of 255 vaccine-induced clones also reacted to common cold coronaviruses. Clones that were induced by infection or by vaccine showed marked contraction late after vaccination. There were few convalescent patients in the study and no early post-infection timepoints.

Peptide-pool stimulation followed by sequencing identified expanded antigen-specific CD4+ clonotypes in the ViraFEST assay. Once cultured for 10 days, the cells underwent separation to obtain CD4+ T cells. Vaccinated recipients, who were negative for nucleocapsid antibodies, had no history of SARS-CoV-2 infection. The origin of this receptor is a human donor who received a COVID-19 vaccine. The sequencing used CD4+ T cells from PBMCs cultured with HCoV-OC43 spike peptides, collected before COVID-19 vaccination. Regarding subset: HCoV-OC43 spike overlapping peptide pool stimulation. This chain connects TRBV7-6 to TRBJ1-1, with 7 positions matching TRBD1. CDR3 protein: CASSSDTGAASEAFF. CDR3 nucleotide sequence: TGTGCCAGCAGCTCCGATACAGGGGCCGCATCTGAAGCTTTCTTT.